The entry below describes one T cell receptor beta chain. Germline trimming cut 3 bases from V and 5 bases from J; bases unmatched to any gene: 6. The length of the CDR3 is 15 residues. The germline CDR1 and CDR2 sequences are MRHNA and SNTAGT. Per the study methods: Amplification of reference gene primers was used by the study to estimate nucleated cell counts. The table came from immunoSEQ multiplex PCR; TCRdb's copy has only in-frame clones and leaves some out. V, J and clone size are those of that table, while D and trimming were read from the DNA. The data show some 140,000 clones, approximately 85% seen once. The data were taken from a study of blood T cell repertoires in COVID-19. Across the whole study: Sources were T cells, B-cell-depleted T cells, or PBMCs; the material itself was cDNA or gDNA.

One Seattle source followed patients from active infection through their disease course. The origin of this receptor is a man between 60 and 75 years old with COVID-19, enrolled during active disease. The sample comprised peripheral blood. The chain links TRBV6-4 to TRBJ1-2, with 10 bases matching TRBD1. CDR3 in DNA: TGTGCCAGCAGTGAATCTGGGACAGGGGTATATGGCTACACCTTC. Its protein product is CASSESGTGVYGYTF.